The 30 T cell receptor beta chains given below trace back to one sample, sequenced in a study of metastatic and nonmetastatic thyroid tumors. TCRdb used MiXCR to call clones anew from the PCR reads. Of approximately 13,000 clones detected, 33% appear once; the ten largest clones hold roughly 13%. No treatment of any kind had been given to any patient before thyroid surgery. What was sequenced was tumor tissue. Receptor source: a male donor with papillary thyroid cancer or a benign thyroid nodule (not recorded which). Some clones in this sample may be carry-over from other donors' samples.

This clone was seen a few times. This rearrangement joins TRBV20-1 to TRBJ2-7; 10 bases fit TRBD2. CDR3 length: 17 residues. J gave up 7 bases and V 0 bases, and 15 bases lay outside the gene matches. CDR1 and CDR2 from the germline V gene are DFQATT and SNEGSKA (reference sequence). The CDR3 protein is CSARDVRLAGVEVEQYF. For the CDR3, the DNA is TGCAGTGCTAGAGATGTTCGCCTAGCGGGAGTTGAGGTGGAGCAGTACTTC.

This clone qualifies as medium-sized (0.01 to 0.1%). This chain joins TRBV5-1 and TRBJ2-1; TRBD2 agrees at 7 bases. The junction had 14 bases not matched to a gene; V was cut back by 8 bases and J by 6 bases. The CDR3 runs 15 residues. Germline CDR1 SGHRS, CDR2 YFSETQ. CDR3 DNA: TGCGCCAGTAAGGCTGGACTAGTAGGTCCCAATGAGCAGTTCTTC. This sequence encodes CASKAGLVGPNEQFF. Combining the CDR3 with reference TRBV5-1 and TRBJ2-1 gives the whole variable domain KAGVTQTPRYLIKTRGQQVTLSCSPISGHRSVSWYQQTPGQGLQFLFEYFSETQRNKGNFPGRFSGRQFSNSRSEMNVSTLELGDSALYLCASKAGLVGPNEQFFGPGTRLTVL.

The genes are TRBV12-3 or TRBV12-4 and TRBJ2-1, with TRBD1 identical over 7 bases. CDR3 length: 17 residues. Germline trimming cut 3 bases from V and 0 bases from J; bases unmatched to any gene: 8. The CDR3 DNA sequence: TGTGCCAGCAGTTTCGAAGGGGGCGGAGGCTCCTACAATGAGCAGTTCTTC. This sequence encodes CASSFEGGGGSYNEQFF.

This clone was observed a few times. One end of the junction is discordant with germline, which a read error may explain. The rearrangement uses TRBV12-3 or TRBV12-4 and TRBJ2-7; D is ambiguous. The CDR3 length is 14 residues. CDR3 DNA: TGTGCCATCAGTTTAGTTAACTCGGTGGACGAGCAGTACTTC. This gives the protein CAISLVNSVDEQYF.

The chain recombines TRBV19 with TRBJ2-1, with D tentatively TRBD2 (6 bases). Trimming stripped 3 bases from V and 5 bases from J, with 11 bases between. This CDR3 region has 14 residues. CDR1 and CDR2 from the germline V gene are LNHDA and SQIVND (reference sequence). The CDR3 DNA reads as TGTGCCAGTAGTATGCGGGGATGGGACAATGAGCAGTTCTTC. As protein: CASSMRGWDNEQFF.

This clone was found once. The chain links TRBV11-3 to TRBJ1-3, with D tentatively TRBD1 (5 bases). Between the trimmed V and J ends, which lost 3 bases and 0 bases, there was a span of 12 bases. CDR3 length equals 16 residues. Germline CDR1 reads SGHNT; CDR2 reads YENEEA. Written as DNA, the CDR3 is TGTGCCAGCAGCTTGTCAGGGCCAAACTCTGGAAACACCATATATTTT. This sequence encodes CASSLSGPNSGNTIYF.

This clone is deemed medium-sized. J is TRBJ2-2 and V is TRBV30, with D perhaps matching TRBD2 (5 bases). V lost 0 bases, J lost 7 bases, and 9 bases lay in between. CDR1 GTSNPN and CDR2 SVGIG come from the germline V gene (reference sequence). The CDR3 is 13 amino acids. CDR3 in DNA: TGTGCCTGGAGTGTACTAGGAGACGGGGAGCTGTTTTTT. It is translated as CAWSVLGDGELFF.

By share, this clone counts as medium-sized. V gene TRBV2 combines with J gene TRBJ2-7; D gene ambiguous. CDR3 size: 13 residues. CDR1 and CDR2 (germline): SNHLY, FYNNEI. V lost 7 bases and J lost 3, with 13 bases in between. Written as DNA, the CDR3 is TGTGCCAGCAAATTTGACCACCACTACGAGCAGTACTTC. Encoded protein: CASKFDHHYEQYF.

The rearrangement links TRBV28 to TRBJ2-5, with 7 bases matching TRBD1. Germline assignment: CDR1 MDHEN and CDR2 SYDVKM. After removal of 4 bases from V and 5 bases from J, the junction contained 7 bases not matched to a gene. The CDR3 is made up of 14 amino acids. CDR3 region: CASSYRGRGETQYF. CDR3 nucleotide sequence: TGTGCCAGCAGTTACCGAGGCAGGGGGGAGACCCAGTACTTC.

The chain is built from TRBV10-1 and TRBJ2-3, with D possibly TRBD1 on 6 matching bases. Germline CDR1 is WNHNN and CDR2 is SYGVQD (reference sequence). The length of the CDR3 is 16 residues. Trimming left V 3 bases short and J 0 bases short, with 13 bases between. DNA for the CDR3: TGCGCCAGCAGTGACGACCAGGGGCCGAGCACAGATACGCAGTATTTT. Its translation is CASSDDQGPSTDTQYF.

This clone was recorded once. This sequence joins TRBV4-2 and TRBJ2-1; TRBD2 aligns across 10 bases. J lost 0 bases, V lost 7 bases, and 6 bases had no gene match. CDR1 is LGHNA, CDR2 YNFKEQ, per germline. The CDR3 loop spans 16 amino acids. The CDR3 reads CASTPSGGVSYNEQFF. The CDR3 DNA follows: TGTGCCAGCACCCCGAGCGGGGGGGTCTCCTACAATGAGCAGTTCTTC.

This clone was found a few times. This chain connects TRBV6-1 to TRBJ1-2; TRBD1 matches at 7 bases. Germline V lookup: CDR1 MNHNS, CDR2 SASEGT. The V segment lost 5 bases and the J segment 4 bases; nucleotides outside the gene matches: 4. This CDR3 spans 13 amino acids. The CDR3 DNA is TGTGCCAGCAGTCAAGACAGGGTCTATGGCTACACCTTC. This sequence encodes CASSQDRVYGYTF.

The chain has TRBV10-2 and TRBJ2-7; 7 bases map to TRBD1. This CDR3 spans 14 amino acids. J gave up 3 bases and V 8 bases, and 10 bases lay outside the gene matches. Germline V lookup: CDR1 WSHSY, CDR2 SAAADI. The CDR3: CASGKTGDYYEQYF. The CDR3 DNA is TGCGCCAGCGGAAAAACAGGGGATTACTACGAGCAGTACTTC.

CDR3 residues: CASSFRDGGYEQYF. Written as DNA, the CDR3 is TGTGCCAGCAGTTTTCGGGACGGGGGTTACGAGCAGTACTTC. The rearrangement uses TRBV12-3 or TRBV12-4 and TRBJ2-7; possible D gene TRBD2, 6 bases. The CDR3 sequence is 14 residues long. Trimming took 3 bases from V and 4 from J, leaving 13 bases between them.

This chain connects TRBV28 to TRBJ1-2; TRBD1 matches 8 bases. Germline values: CDR1 MDHEN, CDR2 SYDVKM. After removal of 5 bases from V and 3 bases from J, the junction contained 5 bases not matched to a gene. The CDR3 is 14 amino acids. This CDR3 reads CASSPGGWDYGYTF. For the CDR3, the DNA is TGTGCCAGCAGTCCAGGGGGCTGGGACTATGGCTACACCTTC.

The chain employs TRBV9 and TRBJ2-3; D remains ambiguous. Trimming pared 4 bases from V and 4 bases from J, leaving 22 bases between. This CDR3 spans 17 amino acids. Per the germline V gene, CDR1 is SGDLS and CDR2 is YYNGEE. CDR3 nucleotide sequence: TGTGCCAGCAGCCCACGAGACGGATTTGGGTCTTCAGATACGCAGTATTTT. Its protein product is CASSPRDGFGSSDTQYF.

The chain is built from TRBV10-3 and TRBJ2-7, with TRBD2 matching 9 bases. Looked up from germline, CDR1 is ENHRY and CDR2 is SYGVKD. V lost 2 bases, J lost 2 bases, and 10 bases stayed unmatched. The CDR3 sequence is 17 residues long. CDR3 sequence (DNA): TGTGCCATCAGTGAGACCCCGCGGGGGGGGAGTACCTACGAGCAGTACTTC. As protein: CAISETPRGGSTYEQYF.

The chain joins TRBV25-1 to TRBJ2-3; 10 nucleotides line up with TRBD2. The V segment lost 5 bases and the J segment 6 bases; nucleotides outside the gene matches: 23. This CDR3 has 20 amino acids. Germline values: CDR1 MGHDK, CDR2 SYGVNS. Written as DNA, the CDR3 is TGTGCCAGCAGTCAGAGCGGGGGGGCGGCCTCCGTGGCAATTGCGGATACGCAGTATTTT. Residues: CASSQSGGAASVAIADTQYF.

Details on this clone: The junction departs from germline at one end; a sequencing error may be responsible. The V gene is TRBV6-2 or TRBV6-3, the J gene TRBJ2-3; 7 positions match TRBD2. The CDR3 totals 15 residues. Germline CDR1 MNHEY, CDR2 SVGEGT. The CDR3 region is CASNYGAGEGDTQYF. Written as DNA, the CDR3 is TGTGCCAGCAATTACGGGGCGGGAGAAGGAGATACTCAGTATTTT.

This rearrangement joins TRBV6-2 or TRBV6-3 to TRBJ2-2; TRBD1 matches 8 bases. V shed 7 bases, J shed 5 bases, and the junction held 12 bases outside the gene matches. The germline V gene encodes CDR1 MNHEY and CDR2 SVGEGT. The CDR3 sequence is 16 residues long. CDR3 DNA: TGTGCCAGCATAGACCGGAACGACAGGGGAACCGGGGAGCTGTTTTTT. It yields the protein CASIDRNDRGTGELFF.

This chain uses TRBV6-1 with TRBJ2-2, with 8 bases identical to TRBD1. The germline CDR1 and CDR2 sequences are MNHNS and SASEGT. This CDR3 has 15 residues. V was pared by 4 bases and J by 3 bases, with 4 bases of the junction left unmatched. The CDR3 DNA sequence: TGTGCCAGCAGTGGGGAGACAGGGGACACCGGGGAGCTGTTTTTT. It is translated as CASSGETGDTGELFF.

This clone was observed a handful of times. The gene calls are TRBV19 and TRBJ1-2, with no clear D. The CDR3 totals 12 residues. Germline assignment: CDR1 LNHDA and CDR2 SQIVND (reference sequence). The V end was cut by 5 bases, the J end by 4 bases, with 8 bases between. CDR3 DNA sequence: TGTGCCAGTAGTGGGAGTCGCTATGGCTACACCTTC. It translates to CASSGSRYGYTF.

This clone showed up just a few times. This rearrangement joins TRBV6-2 or TRBV6-3 to TRBJ1-6; D gene ambiguous. Trimming removed 2 bases from V and 10 bases from J, with 9 bases in between. Germline CDR1 MNHEY, CDR2 SVGEGT. The CDR3 covers 13 residues. CDR3 residues: CASSYDISSPLHF. The CDR3 DNA sequence: TGTGCCAGCAGTTACGACATAAGCTCACCCCTCCACTTT.

Sample share makes this clone medium-sized (0.01 to 0.1%). The chain couples TRBV7-2 to TRBJ1-2; 11 bases fit TRBD1. The CDR3 has 14 residues. Looked up from germline, CDR1 is SGHTA and CDR2 is FQGNSA. The junction had 4 bases not matched to a gene; V was cut back by 5 bases and J by 5 bases. DNA for the CDR3: TGTGCCAGCAGCGCGGACAGGGGGCCGTATGGCTACACCTTC. It specifies CASSADRGPYGYTF.

The rearrangement links TRBV6-1 to TRBJ2-7; the match to TRBD1 covers 10 bases. The CDR3 is made up of 15 amino acids. J gave up 3 bases and V 6 bases, and 8 bases lay outside the gene matches. Germline values: CDR1 MNHNS, CDR2 SASEGT. The CDR3 spells CASRSTGGSYYEQYF. The CDR3 DNA reads TGTGCCAGCAGATCGACAGGGGGCTCGTACTACGAGCAGTACTTC.

This clone has more than one count but fewer than ten. The rearrangement links TRBV28 to TRBJ2-5, with 8 bases identical to TRBD2. V shed 5 bases, J shed 4 bases, and the junction held 9 bases outside the gene matches. In germline, CDR1 is MDHEN, CDR2 SYDVKM. The CDR3 is made up of 15 amino acids. CDR3 protein: CASSKNPRGGETQYF. DNA for the CDR3: TGTGCCAGCAGTAAAAACCCTCGGGGGGGAGAGACCCAGTACTTC.

This chain joins TRBV11-3 and TRBJ1-1, with TRBD1 as a possible D gene (6 bases). This CDR3 has 16 amino acids. Germline lookup yields CDR1 SGHNT and CDR2 YENEEA. The V gene lost 0 bases and the J gene lost 0 bases, with 11 bases spanning the gap. CDR3 in DNA: TGTGCCAGCAGCTTAGATATGGGACACCTGAACACTGAAGCTTTCTTT. Its protein product is CASSLDMGHLNTEAFF.

The chain links TRBV27 to TRBJ2-7; D gene ambiguous. Between the trimmed V and J ends, which lost 7 bases and 5 bases, there was a span of 12 bases. Germline CDR1 reads MNHEY; CDR2 reads SMNVEV (reference sequence). The CDR3 loop spans 12 amino acids. CDR3 loop: CASTLMGNEQYF. For the CDR3, the DNA is TGTGCCAGCACTCTAATGGGTAACGAGCAGTACTTC.

The chain carries TRBV11-2 and TRBJ2-1; 8 bases map to TRBD2. The trim removed 2 bases at V and 4 bases at J, leaving 4 bases unmatched. This CDR3 region has 15 residues. Germline lookup yields CDR1 SGHAT and CDR2 FQNNGV. In nucleotides, the CDR3 is TGTGCCAGCAGCTTATCCGCGGGAGGTTACAATGAGCAGTTCTTC. Its translation is CASSLSAGGYNEQFF. The full variable domain, with the rest looked up from reference TRBV11-2 and TRBJ2-1, is EAGVAQSPRYKIIEKRQSVAFWCNPISGHATLYWYQQILGQGPKLLIQFQNNGVVDDSQLPKDRFSAERLKGVDSTLKIQPAKLEDSAVYLCASSLSAGGYNEQFFGPGTRLTVL.

In this sample, this clone is medium-sized. The gene calls are TRBV3-1 and TRBJ1-1; no clear D gene. The germline CDR1 and CDR2 sequences are LGHDT and YNNKEL (reference sequence). The CDR3 is made up of 15 amino acids. The ends were cut back, 4 bases at V and 13 bases at J, with 25 bases in the middle. Here the CDR3 reads CASSPSLDVARLLFF. CDR3 sequence (DNA): TGTGCCAGCAGCCCTTCCTTGGACGTCGCACGATTGCTTTTCTTT.